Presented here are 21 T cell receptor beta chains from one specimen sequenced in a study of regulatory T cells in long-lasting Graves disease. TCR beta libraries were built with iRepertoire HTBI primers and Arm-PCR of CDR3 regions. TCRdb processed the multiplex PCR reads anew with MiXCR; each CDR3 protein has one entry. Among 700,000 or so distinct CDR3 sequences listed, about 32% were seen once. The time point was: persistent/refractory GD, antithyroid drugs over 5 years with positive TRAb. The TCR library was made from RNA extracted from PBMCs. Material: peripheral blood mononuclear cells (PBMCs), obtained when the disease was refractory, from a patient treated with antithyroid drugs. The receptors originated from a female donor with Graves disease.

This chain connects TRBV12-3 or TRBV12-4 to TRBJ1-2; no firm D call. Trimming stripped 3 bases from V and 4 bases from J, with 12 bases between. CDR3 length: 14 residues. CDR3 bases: TGTGCCAGCAGTTTGAGGAGAGGCGGCTATGGCTACACCTTC. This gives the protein CASSLRRGGYGYTF.

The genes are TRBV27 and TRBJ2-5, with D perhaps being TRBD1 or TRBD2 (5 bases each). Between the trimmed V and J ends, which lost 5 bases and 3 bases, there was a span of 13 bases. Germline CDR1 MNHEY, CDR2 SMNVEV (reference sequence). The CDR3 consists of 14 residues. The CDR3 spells CASSGTGTKETQYF. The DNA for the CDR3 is TGTGCCAGCAGTGGAACCGGGACGAAAGAGACCCAGTACTTC.

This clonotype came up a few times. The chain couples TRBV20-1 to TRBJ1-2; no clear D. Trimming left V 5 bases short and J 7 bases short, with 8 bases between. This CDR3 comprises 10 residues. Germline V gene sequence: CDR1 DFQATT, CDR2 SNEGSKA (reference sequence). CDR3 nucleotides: TGCAGTGCTGGGGTCAGTGGCTACACCTTC. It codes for CSAGVSGYTF.

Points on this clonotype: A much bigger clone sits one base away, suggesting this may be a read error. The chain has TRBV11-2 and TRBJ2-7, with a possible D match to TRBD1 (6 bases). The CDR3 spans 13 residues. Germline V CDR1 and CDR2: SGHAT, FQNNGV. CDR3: CASSLDSFYKQYF. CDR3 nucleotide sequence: TGTGCCAGCAGCTTGGACAGTTTCTACAAGCAGTACTTC. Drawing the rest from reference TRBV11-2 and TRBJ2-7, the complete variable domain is EAGVAQSPRYKIIEKRQSVAFWCNPISGHATLYWYQQILGQGPKLLIQFQNNGVVDDSQLPKDRFSAERLKGVDSTLKIQPAKLEDSAVYLCASSLDSFYKQYFGPGTRLTVT.

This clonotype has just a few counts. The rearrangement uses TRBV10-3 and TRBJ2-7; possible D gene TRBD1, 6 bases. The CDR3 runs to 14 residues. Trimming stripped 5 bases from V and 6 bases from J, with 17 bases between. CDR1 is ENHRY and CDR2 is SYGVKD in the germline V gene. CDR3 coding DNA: TGTGCCATCAGTCGGAAGGCAGGGGATAGCGAGCAGTACTTC. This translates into CAISRKAGDSEQYF.

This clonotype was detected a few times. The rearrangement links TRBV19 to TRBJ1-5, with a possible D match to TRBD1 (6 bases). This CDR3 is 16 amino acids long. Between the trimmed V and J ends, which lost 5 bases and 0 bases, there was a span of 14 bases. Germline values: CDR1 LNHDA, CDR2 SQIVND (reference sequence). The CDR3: CASSSVGGFSNQPQHF. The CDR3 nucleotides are TGTGCCAGTAGTTCTGTAGGGGGTTTTAGCAATCAGCCCCAGCATTTT.

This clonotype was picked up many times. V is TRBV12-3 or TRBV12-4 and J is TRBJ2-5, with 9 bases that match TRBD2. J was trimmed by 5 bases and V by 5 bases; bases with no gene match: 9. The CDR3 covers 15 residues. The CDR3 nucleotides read TGTGCCAGCAGTGCGGGACTAGCCATCCGGGAGACCCAGTACTTC. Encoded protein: CASSAGLAIRETQYF.

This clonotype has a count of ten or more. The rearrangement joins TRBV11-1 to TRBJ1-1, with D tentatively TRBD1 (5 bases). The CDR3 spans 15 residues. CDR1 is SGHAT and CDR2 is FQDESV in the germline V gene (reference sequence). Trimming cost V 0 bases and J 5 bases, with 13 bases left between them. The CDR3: CASSLARGRGTEAFF. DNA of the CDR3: TGTGCCAGCAGCTTAGCGCGGGGACGTGGGACTGAAGCTTTCTTT.

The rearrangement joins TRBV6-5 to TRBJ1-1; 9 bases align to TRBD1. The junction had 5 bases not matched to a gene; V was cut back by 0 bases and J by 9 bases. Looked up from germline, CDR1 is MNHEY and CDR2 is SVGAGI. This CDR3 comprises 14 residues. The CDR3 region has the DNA TGTGCCAGCAGTTACTCGGGGACAGGGCCAAAAGCTTTCTTT. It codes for CASSYSGTGPKAFF.

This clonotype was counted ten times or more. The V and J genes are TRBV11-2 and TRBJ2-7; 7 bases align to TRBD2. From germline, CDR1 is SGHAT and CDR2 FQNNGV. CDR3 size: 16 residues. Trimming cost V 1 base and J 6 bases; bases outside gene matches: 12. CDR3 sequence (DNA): TGTGCCAGCAGCTTAGTTGCGACTAGCCAGATAGGCGAGCAGTACTTC. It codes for CASSLVATSQIGEQYF.

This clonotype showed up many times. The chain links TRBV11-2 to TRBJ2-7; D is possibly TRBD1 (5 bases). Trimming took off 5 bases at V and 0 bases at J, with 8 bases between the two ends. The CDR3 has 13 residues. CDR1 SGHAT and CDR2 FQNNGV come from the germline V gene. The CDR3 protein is CASSLGVSYEQYF. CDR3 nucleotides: TGTGCCAGCAGCCTAGGGGTCTCCTACGAGCAGTACTTC.

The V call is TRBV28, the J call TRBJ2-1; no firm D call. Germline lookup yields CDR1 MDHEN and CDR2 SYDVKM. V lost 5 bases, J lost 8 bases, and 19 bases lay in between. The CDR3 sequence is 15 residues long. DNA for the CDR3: TGTGCCAGCAGTCCCCCTCGGGCAGGAATCGATGAGCAGTTCTTC. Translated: CASSPPRAGIDEQFF.

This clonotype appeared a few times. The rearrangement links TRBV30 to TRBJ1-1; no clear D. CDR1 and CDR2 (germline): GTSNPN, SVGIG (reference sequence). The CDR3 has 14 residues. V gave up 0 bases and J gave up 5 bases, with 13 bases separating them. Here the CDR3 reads CAWSVQLIGTEAFF. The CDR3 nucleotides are TGTGCCTGGAGTGTACAGCTGATTGGGACTGAAGCTTTCTTT.

CDR3 in DNA: TGCAGCGCCCGGGGGACAGGTCCACCGGAGACCCAGTACTTC. This gives the protein CSARGTGPPETQYF. The V gene is TRBV29-1, the J gene TRBJ2-5; TRBD1 matches at 8 bases. Germline V gene lookup returns CDR1 SQVTM and CDR2 ANQGSEA. V shed 7 bases and J 5 bases; nucleotides not matched to a gene: 12. The CDR3 consists of 14 residues.

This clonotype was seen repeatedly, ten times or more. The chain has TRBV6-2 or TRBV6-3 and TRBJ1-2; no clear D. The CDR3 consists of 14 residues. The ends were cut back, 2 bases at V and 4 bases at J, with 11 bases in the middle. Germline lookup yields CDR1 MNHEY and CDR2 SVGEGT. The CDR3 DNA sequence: TGTGCCAGCAGTTACGGGGTGACCTTCTATGGCTACACCTTC. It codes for CASSYGVTFYGYTF.

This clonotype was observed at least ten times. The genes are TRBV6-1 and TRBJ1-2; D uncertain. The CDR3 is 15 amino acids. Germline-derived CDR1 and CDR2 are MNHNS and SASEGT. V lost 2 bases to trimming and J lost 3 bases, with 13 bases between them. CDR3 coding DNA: TGTGCCAGCAGTGAACGGCGAGAGACATACTATGGCTACACCTTC. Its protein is CASSERRETYYGYTF.

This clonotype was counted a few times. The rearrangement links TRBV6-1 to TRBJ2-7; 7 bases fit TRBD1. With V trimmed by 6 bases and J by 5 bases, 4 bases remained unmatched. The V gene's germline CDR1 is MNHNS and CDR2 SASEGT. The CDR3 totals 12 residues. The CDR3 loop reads CASRDRDHEQYF. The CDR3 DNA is TGTGCCAGCAGAGACAGGGACCACGAGCAGTACTTC.

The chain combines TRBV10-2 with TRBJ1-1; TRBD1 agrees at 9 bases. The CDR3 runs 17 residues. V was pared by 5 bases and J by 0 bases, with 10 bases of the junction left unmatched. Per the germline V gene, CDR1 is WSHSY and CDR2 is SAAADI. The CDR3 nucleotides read TGCGCCAGCAGTCGCATCTTGGACAGGGGCATGAACACTGAAGCTTTCTTT. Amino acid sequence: CASSRILDRGMNTEAFF.

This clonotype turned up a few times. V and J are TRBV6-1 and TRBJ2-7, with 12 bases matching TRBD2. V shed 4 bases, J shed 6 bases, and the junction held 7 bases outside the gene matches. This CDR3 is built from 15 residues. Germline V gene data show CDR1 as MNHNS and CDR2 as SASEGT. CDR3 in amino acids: CASSGRLAGAGEQYF. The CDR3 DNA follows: TGTGCCAGCAGTGGAAGACTAGCGGGAGCGGGCGAGCAGTACTTC.

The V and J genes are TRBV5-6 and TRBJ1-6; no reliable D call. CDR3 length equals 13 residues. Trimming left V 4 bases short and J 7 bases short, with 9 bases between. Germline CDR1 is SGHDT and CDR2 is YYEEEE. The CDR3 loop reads CASSPGVNSPLHF. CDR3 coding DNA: TGTGCCAGCAGCCCTGGGGTAAATTCACCCCTCCACTTT.

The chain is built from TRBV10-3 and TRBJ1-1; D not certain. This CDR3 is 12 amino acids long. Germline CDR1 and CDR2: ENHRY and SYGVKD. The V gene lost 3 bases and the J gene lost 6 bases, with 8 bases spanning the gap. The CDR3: CAISESISEAFF. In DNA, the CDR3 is TGTGCCATCAGTGAAAGTATTTCTGAAGCTTTCTTT.